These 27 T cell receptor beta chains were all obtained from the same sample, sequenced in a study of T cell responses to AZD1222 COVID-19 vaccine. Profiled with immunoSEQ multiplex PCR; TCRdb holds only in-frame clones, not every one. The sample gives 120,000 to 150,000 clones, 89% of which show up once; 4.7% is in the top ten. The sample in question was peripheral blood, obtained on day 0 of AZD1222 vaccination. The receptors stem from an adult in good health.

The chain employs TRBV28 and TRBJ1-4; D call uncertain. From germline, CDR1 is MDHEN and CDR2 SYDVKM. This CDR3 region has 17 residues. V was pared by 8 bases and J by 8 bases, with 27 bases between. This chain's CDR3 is CASAVAPRADIREKLFF. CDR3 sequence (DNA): TGTGCCAGCGCCGTCGCCCCCCGGGCAGATATAAGGGAAAAACTGTTTTTT.

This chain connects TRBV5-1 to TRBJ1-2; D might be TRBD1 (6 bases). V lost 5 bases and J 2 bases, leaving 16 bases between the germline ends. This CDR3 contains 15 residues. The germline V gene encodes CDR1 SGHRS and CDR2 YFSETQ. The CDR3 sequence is CASRPTGLGNYGYTF. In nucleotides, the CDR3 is TGCGCCAGCAGACCCACAGGGTTGGGCAACTATGGCTACACCTTC.

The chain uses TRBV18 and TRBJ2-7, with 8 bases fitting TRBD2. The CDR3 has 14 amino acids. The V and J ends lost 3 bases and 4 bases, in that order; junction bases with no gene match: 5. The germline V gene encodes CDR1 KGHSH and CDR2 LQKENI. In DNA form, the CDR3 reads TGTGCCAGCTCACCTCGGGAGGGGAGATACGAGCAGTACTTC. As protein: CASSPREGRYEQYF.

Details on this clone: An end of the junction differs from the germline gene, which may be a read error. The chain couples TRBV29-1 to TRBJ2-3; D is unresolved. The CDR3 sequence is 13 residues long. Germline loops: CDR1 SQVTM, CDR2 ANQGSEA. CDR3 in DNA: TGCAGCGTGGAAGGGCAGCTCACAGATACGCAGTATTTT. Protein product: CSVEGQLTDTQYF.

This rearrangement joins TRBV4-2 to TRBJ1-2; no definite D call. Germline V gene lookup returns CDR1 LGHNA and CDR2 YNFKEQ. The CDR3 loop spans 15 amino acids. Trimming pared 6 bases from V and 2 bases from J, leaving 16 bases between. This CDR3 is CASSPSPGGNYGYTF. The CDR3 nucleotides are TGTGCCAGCAGTCCCTCCCCGGGTGGGAACTATGGCTACACCTTC.

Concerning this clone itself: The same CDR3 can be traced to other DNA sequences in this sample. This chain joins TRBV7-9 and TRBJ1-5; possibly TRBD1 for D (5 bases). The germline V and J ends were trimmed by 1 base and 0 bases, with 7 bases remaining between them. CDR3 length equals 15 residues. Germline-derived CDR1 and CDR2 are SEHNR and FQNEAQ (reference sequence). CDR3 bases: TGTGCCAGCAGCTTAGGGGGCTATAGCAATCAGCCCCAGCATTTT. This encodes CASSLGGYSNQPQHF.

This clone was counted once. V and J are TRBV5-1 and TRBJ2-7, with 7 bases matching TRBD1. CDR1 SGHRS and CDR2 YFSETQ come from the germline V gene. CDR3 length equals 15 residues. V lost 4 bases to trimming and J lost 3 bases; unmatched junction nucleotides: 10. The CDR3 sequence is CASSLGTVEDYEQYF. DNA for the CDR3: TGCGCCAGCAGCCTAGGGACAGTGGAGGACTACGAGCAGTACTTC.

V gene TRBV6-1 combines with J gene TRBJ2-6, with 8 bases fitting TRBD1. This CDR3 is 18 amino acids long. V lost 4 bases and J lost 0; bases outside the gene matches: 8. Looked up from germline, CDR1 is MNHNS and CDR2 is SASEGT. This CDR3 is CASSARQGLLSGANVLTF. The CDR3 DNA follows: TGTGCCAGCAGTGCCAGACAGGGGCTACTCTCTGGGGCCAACGTCCTGACTTTC.

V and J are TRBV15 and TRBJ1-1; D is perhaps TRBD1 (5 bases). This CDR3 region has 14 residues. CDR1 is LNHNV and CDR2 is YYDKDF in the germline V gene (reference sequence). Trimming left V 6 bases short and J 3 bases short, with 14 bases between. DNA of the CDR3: TGTGCCACCAGTCGGAACTGGGACGACACTGAAGCTTTCTTT. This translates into CATSRNWDDTEAFF.

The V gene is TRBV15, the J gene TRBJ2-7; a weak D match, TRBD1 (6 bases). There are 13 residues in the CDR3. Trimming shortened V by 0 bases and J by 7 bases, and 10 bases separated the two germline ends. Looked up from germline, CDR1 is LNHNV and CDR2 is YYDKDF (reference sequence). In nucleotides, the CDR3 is TGTGCCACCAGCAGAGAGAGAGACAGGGAGCAGTACTTC. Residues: CATSRERDREQYF.

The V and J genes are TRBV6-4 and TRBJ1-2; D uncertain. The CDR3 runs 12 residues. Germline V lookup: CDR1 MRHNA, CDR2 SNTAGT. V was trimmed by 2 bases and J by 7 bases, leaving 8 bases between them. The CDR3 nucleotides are TGTGCCAGCAGTGACCTCCTGGGTGGCTACACCTTC. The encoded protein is CASSDLLGGYTF.

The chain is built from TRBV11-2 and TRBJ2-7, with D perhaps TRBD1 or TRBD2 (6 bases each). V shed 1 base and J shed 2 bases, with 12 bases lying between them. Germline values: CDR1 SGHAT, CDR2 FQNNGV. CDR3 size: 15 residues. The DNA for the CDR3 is TGTGCCAGCAGCTTAGTGCGGGACATCACCTACGAGCAGTACTTC. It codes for CASSLVRDITYEQYF.

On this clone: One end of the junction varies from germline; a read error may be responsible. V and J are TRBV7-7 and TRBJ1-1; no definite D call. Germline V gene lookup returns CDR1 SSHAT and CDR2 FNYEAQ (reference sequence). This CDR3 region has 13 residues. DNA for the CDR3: TGTGCTAGCAGCTTGTCAGAAAACACTGAAGCTTTCTTT. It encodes CASSLSENTEAFF.

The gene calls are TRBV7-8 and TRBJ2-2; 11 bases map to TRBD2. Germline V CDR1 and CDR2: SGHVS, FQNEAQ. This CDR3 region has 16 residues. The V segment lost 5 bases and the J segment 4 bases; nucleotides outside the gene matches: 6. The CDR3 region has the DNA TGTGCCAGCAGCACTCGACTAGCGGGGCTCACCGGGGAGCTGTTTTTT. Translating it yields CASSTRLAGLTGELFF. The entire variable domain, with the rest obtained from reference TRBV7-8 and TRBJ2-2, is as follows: GAGVSQSPRYKVAKRGQDVALRCDPISGHVSLFWYQQALGQGPEFLTYFQNEAQLDKSGLPSDRFFAERPEGSVSTLKIQRTQQEDSAVYLCASSTRLAGLTGELFFGEGSRLTVL.

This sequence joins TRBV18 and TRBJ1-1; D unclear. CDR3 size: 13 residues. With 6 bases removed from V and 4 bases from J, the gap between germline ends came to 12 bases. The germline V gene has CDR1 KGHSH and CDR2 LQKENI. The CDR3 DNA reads TGTGCCAGCTCTCCGACGGTAGCCACTGAAGCTTTCTTT. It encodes CASSPTVATEAFF.

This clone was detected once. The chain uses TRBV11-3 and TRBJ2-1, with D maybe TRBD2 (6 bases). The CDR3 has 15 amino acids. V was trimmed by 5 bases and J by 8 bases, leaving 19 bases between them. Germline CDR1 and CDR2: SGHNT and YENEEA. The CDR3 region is CASSPGGPTSHEQFF. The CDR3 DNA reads TGTGCCAGCAGCCCAGGAGGCCCCACTAGCCATGAGCAGTTCTTC.

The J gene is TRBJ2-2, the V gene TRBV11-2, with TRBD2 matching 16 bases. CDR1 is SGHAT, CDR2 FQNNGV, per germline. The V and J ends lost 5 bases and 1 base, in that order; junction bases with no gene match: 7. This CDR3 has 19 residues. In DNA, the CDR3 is TGTGCCAGCAGCACACCGGGACTAGCGGGAGGGAGGAACACCGGGGAGCTGTTTTTT. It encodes CASSTPGLAGGRNTGELFF.

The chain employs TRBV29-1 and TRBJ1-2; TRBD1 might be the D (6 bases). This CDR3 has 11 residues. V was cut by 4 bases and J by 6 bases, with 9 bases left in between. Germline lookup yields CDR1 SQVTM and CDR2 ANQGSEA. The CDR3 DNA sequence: TGCAGCGTTGCGTCAGGGGATGGCTACACCTTC. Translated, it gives CSVASGDGYTF.

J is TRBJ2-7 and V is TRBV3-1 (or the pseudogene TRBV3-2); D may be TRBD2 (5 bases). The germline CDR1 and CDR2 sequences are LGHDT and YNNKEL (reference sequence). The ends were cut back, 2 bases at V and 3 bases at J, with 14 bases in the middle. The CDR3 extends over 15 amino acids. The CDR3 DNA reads TGTGCCAGCAGCCAACAACTAGTGAGGGACTACGAGCAGTACTTC. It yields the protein CASSQQLVRDYEQYF.

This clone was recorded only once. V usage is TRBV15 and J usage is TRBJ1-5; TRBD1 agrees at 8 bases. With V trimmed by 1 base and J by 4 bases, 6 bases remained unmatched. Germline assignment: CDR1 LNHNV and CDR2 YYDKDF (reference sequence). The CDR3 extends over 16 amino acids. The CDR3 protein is CATSRGGRGLNQPQHF. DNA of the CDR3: TGTGCCACCAGCAGAGGGGGCAGGGGGCTTAATCAGCCCCAGCATTTT.

The CDR3 sequence: CASSFGRGSSYNEQFF. CDR3 bases: TGTGCCAGCAGCTTTGGCAGGGGGAGCTCCTACAATGAGCAGTTCTTC. This chain joins TRBV7-8 and TRBJ2-1; 7 nucleotides line up with TRBD1. Germline assignment: CDR1 SGHVS and CDR2 FQNEAQ. Trimming took 3 bases from V and 0 from J; bases not matched to a gene: 5. The CDR3 totals 16 residues.

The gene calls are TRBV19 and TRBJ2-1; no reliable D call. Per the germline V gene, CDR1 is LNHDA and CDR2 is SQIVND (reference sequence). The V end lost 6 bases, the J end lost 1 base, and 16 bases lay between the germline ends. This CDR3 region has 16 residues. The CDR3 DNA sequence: TGTGCCAGTAGGGGGTGGGCCTGGGAATCCTACAATGAGCAGTTCTTC. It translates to CASRGWAWESYNEQFF.

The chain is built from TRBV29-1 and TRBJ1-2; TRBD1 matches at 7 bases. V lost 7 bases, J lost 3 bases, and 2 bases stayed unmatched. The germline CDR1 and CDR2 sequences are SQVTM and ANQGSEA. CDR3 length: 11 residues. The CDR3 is CSAGTDYGYTF. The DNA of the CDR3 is TGCAGCGCTGGGACAGACTATGGCTACACCTTC. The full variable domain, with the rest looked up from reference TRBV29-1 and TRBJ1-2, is SAVISQKPSRDICQRGTSLTIQCQVDSQVTMMFWYRQQPGQSLTLIATANQGSEATYESGFVIDKFPISRPNLTFSTLTVSNMSPEDSSIYLCSAGTDYGYTFGSGTRLTVV.

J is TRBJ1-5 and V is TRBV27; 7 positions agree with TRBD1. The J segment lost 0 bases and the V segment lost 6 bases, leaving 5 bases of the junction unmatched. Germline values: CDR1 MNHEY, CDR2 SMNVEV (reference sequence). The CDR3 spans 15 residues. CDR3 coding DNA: TGTGCCAGCAGCCGCAGGGGGTATAGCAATCAGCCCCAGCATTTT. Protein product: CASSRRGYSNQPQHF.

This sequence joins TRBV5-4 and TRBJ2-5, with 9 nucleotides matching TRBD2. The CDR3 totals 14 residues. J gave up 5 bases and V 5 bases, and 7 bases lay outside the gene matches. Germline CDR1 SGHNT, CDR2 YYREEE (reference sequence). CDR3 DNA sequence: TGTGCCAGCAGTAAACAGCGGGGGGACGAGACCCAGTACTTC. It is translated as CASSKQRGDETQYF.

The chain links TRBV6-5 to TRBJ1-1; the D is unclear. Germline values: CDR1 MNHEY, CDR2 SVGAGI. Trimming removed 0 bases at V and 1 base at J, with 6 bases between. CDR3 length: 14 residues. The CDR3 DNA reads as TGTGCCAGCAGTTACTCAAGAAAGAACACTGAAGCTTTCTTT. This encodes CASSYSRKNTEAFF.

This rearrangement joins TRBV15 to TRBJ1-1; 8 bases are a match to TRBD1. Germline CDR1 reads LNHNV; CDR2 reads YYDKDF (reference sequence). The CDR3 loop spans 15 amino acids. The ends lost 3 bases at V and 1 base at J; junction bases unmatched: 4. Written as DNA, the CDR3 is TGTGCCACCAGCAGTATACAGGGGGAGAACACTGAAGCTTTCTTT. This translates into CATSSIQGENTEAFF.